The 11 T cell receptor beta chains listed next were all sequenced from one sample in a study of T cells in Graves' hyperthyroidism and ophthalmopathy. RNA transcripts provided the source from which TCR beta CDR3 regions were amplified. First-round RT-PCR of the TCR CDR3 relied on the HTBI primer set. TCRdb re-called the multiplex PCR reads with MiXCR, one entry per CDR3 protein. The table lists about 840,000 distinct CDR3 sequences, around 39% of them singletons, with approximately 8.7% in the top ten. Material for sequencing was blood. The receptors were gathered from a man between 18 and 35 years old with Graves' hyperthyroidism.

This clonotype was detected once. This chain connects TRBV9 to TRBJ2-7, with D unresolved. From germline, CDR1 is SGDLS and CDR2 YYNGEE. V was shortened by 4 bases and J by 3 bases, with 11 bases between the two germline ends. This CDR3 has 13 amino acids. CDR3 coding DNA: TGTGCCAGCAGCCAGGCCCAGGTCTACGAGCAGTACTTC. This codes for CASSQAQVYEQYF.

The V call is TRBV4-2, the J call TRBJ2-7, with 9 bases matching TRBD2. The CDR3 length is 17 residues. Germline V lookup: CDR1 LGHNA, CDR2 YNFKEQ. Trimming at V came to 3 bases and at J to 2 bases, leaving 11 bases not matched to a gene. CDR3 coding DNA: TGTGCCAGCAGCCAGGGCCCACCTAGCGGGACCCCCTACGAGCAGTACTTC. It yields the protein CASSQGPPSGTPYEQYF.

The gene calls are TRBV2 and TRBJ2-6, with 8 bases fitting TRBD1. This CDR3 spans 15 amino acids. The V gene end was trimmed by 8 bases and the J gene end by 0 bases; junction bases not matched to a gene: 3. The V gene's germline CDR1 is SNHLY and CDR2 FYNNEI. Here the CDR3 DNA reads TGTGCCAGCGTCGGACAGGGCTCTGGGGCCAACGTCCTGACTTTC. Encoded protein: CASVGQGSGANVLTF.

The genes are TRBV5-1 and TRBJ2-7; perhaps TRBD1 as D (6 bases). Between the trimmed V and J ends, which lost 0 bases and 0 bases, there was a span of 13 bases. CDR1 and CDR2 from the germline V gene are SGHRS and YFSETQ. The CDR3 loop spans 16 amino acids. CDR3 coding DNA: TGCGCCAGCAGCTTGGGTTACAGGGAGACCTCCTACGAGCAGTACTTC. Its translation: CASSLGYRETSYEQYF.

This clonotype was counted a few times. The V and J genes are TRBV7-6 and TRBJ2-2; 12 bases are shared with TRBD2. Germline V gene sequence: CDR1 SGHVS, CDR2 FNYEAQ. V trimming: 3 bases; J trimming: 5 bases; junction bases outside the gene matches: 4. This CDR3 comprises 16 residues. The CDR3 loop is CASSFRLAGVTGELFF. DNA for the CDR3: TGTGCCAGCAGCTTTCGACTAGCGGGAGTGACCGGGGAGCTGTTTTTT.

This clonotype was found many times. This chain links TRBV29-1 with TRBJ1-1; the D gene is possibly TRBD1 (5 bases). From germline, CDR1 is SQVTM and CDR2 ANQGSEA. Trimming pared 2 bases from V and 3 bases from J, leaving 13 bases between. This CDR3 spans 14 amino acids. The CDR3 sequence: CSVEHGGGDTEAFF. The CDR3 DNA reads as TGCAGCGTTGAACATGGTGGGGGAGACACTGAAGCTTTCTTT.

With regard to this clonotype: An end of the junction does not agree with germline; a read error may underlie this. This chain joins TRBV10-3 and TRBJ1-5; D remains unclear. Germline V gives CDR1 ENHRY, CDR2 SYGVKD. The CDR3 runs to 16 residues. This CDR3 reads CASSRAYFWFGQPQHF. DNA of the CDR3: TGTGCCAGCAGTAGAGCCTATTTTTGGTTCGGACAGCCCCAGCATTTT.

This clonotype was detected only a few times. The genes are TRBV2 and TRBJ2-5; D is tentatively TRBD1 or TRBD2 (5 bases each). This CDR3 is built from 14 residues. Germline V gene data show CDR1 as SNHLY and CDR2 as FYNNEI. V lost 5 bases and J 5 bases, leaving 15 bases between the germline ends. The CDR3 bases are TGTGCCAGCAGTTACTCTGAGGGGCGGGAGACCCAGTACTTC. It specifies CASSYSEGRETQYF.

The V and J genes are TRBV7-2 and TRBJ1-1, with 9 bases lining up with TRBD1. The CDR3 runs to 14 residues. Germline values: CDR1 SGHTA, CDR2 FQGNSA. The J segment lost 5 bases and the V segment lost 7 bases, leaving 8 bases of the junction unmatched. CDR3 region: CASTVDRGGTEAFF. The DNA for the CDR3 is TGTGCCAGCACCGTTGACAGGGGGGGGACTGAAGCTTTCTTT.

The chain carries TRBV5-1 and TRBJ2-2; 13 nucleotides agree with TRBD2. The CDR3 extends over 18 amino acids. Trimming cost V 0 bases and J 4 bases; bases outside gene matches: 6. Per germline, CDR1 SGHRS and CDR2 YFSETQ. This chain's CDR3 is CASSLAGTSGDPTGELFF. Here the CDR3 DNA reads TGCGCCAGCAGCTTGGCCGGGACTAGCGGGGACCCCACCGGGGAGCTGTTTTTT.

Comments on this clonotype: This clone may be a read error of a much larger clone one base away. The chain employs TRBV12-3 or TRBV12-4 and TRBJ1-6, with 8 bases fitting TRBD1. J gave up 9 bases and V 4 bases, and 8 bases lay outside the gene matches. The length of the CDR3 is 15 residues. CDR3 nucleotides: TGTGCCAGCAGTTCCCAGGACAGGGCGAGTTCACCCCTCCACTTT. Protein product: CASSSQDRASSPLHF.